This entry describes one TCR beta chain. Its antigen remains unidentified. This record comes from a study of T-cell reconstitution after alpha-beta-depleted transplantation in children. Preparation of the TCRbeta library was carried out with unique molecular identifiers. TCRdb ran MiXCR on the PCR reads and lists one entry per CDR3 protein. The sample lists approximately 650,000 distinct CDR3 sequences, approximately 14% occurring once. Whole-study results and caveats: From surviving recipient T cells and thymic progenitors came the high day-60 TCRbeta diversity observed in some patients. Fresh T-cell production supplied most of the T-cell counts and diversity seen one year after transplant. Two months or so post-transplant, alpha-beta T cells reportedly derived from several hundred expanded graft clones.

The clonotype originates from a girl aged 2-10 years with congenital amegakaryocytic thrombocytopenia, due to receive a stem cell transplant. Sequences were derived from PBMCs, sampled before TCRalphabeta/CD19-depleted stem cell transplant.

CDR3 coding DNA: TGCAGCGTTGAATGGCCCTACCCCTCCTACAATGAGCAGTTCTTC. Protein: CSVEWPYPSYNEQFF. The chain is built from TRBV29-1 and TRBJ2-1; no reliable D call. The CDR3 is 15 residues long. CDR1 is SQVTM, CDR2 ANQGSEA, per germline. Trimming took 2 bases from V and 0 from J, leaving 11 bases between them.